A selection of T cell receptor beta chains follows, all from one sample in a study of blood T cell repertoires in COVID-19. Produced via immunoSEQ multiplex PCR; TCRdb's table is partial and in-frame only. Among 350,000 to 450,000 clones listed, approximately 86% were seen once. The sample was peripheral blood. All receptors derive from a human donor in a cohort sampled during active COVID-19. The CDR3 runs from the conserved cysteine through the conserved F or W. The order of the fields is J gene, V gene, D gene, clone size, CDR3 DNA, CDR3 protein. The D gene is left open where the match is weak. The size field is filled for only some rows; it gives once, few, many or a size class.

J gene: TRBJ1-1; V gene: TRBV10-3; D gene: TRBD1; clone size: NA; CDR3 DNA: TGTGCCATCAGGGGACAGGGGGCAAACACTGAAGCTTTCTTT; CDR3 protein: CAIRGQGANTEAFF
J gene: TRBJ1-5; V gene: TRBV28; D gene: NA; clone size: NA; CDR3 DNA: TGTGCCAGCAGTTCCCGACAGAATAGCAATCAGCCCCAGCATTTT; CDR3 protein: CASSSRQNSNQPQHF
J gene: TRBJ2-7; V gene: TRBV11-2; D gene: TRBD2; clone size: NA; CDR3 DNA: TGTGCCAGCAGCGCCACTAGCGGGGCAGCCGAGCAGTACTTC; CDR3 protein: CASSATSGAAEQYF
J gene: TRBJ2-5; V gene: TRBV7-9; D gene: NA; clone size: NA; CDR3 DNA: TGTGCCAGCAGCCCCCGCAGTCGAGGCTTTGAGACCCAGTACTTC; CDR3 protein: CASSPRSRGFETQYF
J gene: TRBJ1-2; V gene: TRBV7-8; D gene: NA; clone size: NA; CDR3 DNA: TGTGCCAGCACCCCGGGGGGGGGACGGAGTGGCTACACCTTC; CDR3 protein: CASTPGGGRSGYTF
J gene: TRBJ2-3; V gene: TRBV2; D gene: TRBD2; clone size: NA; CDR3 DNA: TGTGCCAGCAGTGAAGATCCAGCGGGAAGCACAGATACGCAGTATTTT; CDR3 protein: CASSEDPAGSTDTQYF
J gene: TRBJ1-4; V gene: TRBV6-1; D gene: NA; clone size: NA; CDR3 DNA: TGTGCCAGCAGTGAAGTTCCCCAGGGTTTGTTGTCTACTAATGAAAAACTGTTTTTT; CDR3 protein: CASSEVPQGLLSTNEKLFF
J gene: TRBJ2-3; V gene: TRBV30; D gene: NA; clone size: NA; CDR3 DNA: TGTGCCTGGAGTAACGGCAGGCGCACAGATACGCAGTATTTT; CDR3 protein: CAWSNGRRTDTQYF
J gene: TRBJ1-3; V gene: TRBV11-2; D gene: NA; clone size: NA; CDR3 DNA: TGTGCCAGCAGCTCTGCTGGAAACACCATATATTTT; CDR3 protein: CASSSAGNTIYF
J gene: TRBJ2-7; V gene: TRBV30; D gene: TRBD1; clone size: NA; CDR3 DNA: TGTGCCTGGGACAGGGGTTCTTACGAGCAGTACTTC; CDR3 protein: CAWDRGSYEQYF
J gene: TRBJ2-5; V gene: TRBV2; D gene: NA; clone size: NA; CDR3 DNA: TGTGCCAGCAACCGAGTCAGGGGAGGGGAGACCCAGTACTTC; CDR3 protein: CASNRVRGGETQYF
J gene: TRBJ2-3; V gene: TRBV7-9; D gene: TRBD2; clone size: once; CDR3 DNA: TGTGCCAGCAGCTTAGTAGCGGGAGCCCTAGAGACGGTAGATACGCAGTATTTT; CDR3 protein: CASSLVAGALETVDTQYF
J gene: TRBJ2-7; V gene: TRBV5-4; D gene: NA; clone size: once; CDR3 DNA: TGTGCCAGCAGCTCTTCCTCGGGTGCATCCGGTGGCTACGAGCAGTACTTC; CDR3 protein: CASSSSSGASGGYEQYF
J gene: TRBJ2-7; V gene: TRBV2; D gene: NA; clone size: NA; CDR3 DNA: TGTGCCAGCAGGTCTCGGGGTTTTGAGTACGAGCAGTACTTC; CDR3 protein: CASRSRGFEYEQYF
J gene: TRBJ2-7; V gene: TRBV6-5; D gene: NA; clone size: once; CDR3 DNA: TGTGCCAGCAGCGAGAGGGAGCAGTACTTC; CDR3 protein: CASSEREQYF
J gene: TRBJ1-4; V gene: TRBV2; D gene: NA; clone size: once; CDR3 DNA: TGTGCCAGCAGGGGCTTCACAACTAATGAAAAACTGTTTTTT; CDR3 protein: CASRGFTTNEKLFF
J gene: TRBJ1-5; V gene: TRBV7-8; D gene: TRBD1; clone size: NA; CDR3 DNA: TGTGCCAGCAGTCATAGTGGGGACAGGGGGCAGCCCCAGCATTTT; CDR3 protein: CASSHSGDRGQPQHF
J gene: TRBJ1-5; V gene: TRBV28; D gene: NA; clone size: NA; CDR3 DNA: TGTGCCAGCAGTTTTGTTGAGGGTCCCGATCAGCCCCAGCATTTT; CDR3 protein: CASSFVEGPDQPQHF
J gene: TRBJ2-1; V gene: TRBV7-3; D gene: TRBD1; clone size: NA; CDR3 DNA: TGTGCCAGCAGCTGGGGGTCAACAGGGGGCTTGGACAATGAGCAGTTCTTC; CDR3 protein: CASSWGSTGGLDNEQFF
J gene: TRBJ2-1; V gene: TRBV3-1/TRBV3-2; D gene: NA; clone size: NA; CDR3 DNA: TGTGCCAGCAGCCAAGTGTCCGGGATAGGCAATGAGCAGTTCTTC; CDR3 protein: CASSQVSGIGNEQFF
J gene: TRBJ2-2; V gene: TRBV2; D gene: NA; clone size: NA; CDR3 DNA: TGTGCCAGCAGAGGGGACACCGGGGAGCTGTTTTTT; CDR3 protein: CASRGDTGELFF
J gene: TRBJ2-1; V gene: TRBV27; D gene: NA; clone size: NA; CDR3 DNA: TGTGCCAGCAGTTTACGGTCCTTAGGGGGCAATGAGCAGTTCTTC; CDR3 protein: CASSLRSLGGNEQFF
J gene: TRBJ2-7; V gene: TRBV25-1; D gene: NA; clone size: NA; CDR3 DNA: TGTGCCAGCAGTGTACGGGAAGCCACCTACGAGCAGTACTTC; CDR3 protein: CASSVREATYEQYF
J gene: TRBJ2-1; V gene: TRBV25-1; D gene: NA; clone size: NA; CDR3 DNA: TGTGCCAGCGCCTTAATGAGCTCCTACAATGAGCAGTTCTTC; CDR3 protein: CASALMSSYNEQFF
J gene: TRBJ1-2; V gene: TRBV5-1; D gene: TRBD1; clone size: NA; CDR3 DNA: TGCGCCAGCAGCTTGGAGGGGGGACAGGGGAGTGGCTACACCTTC; CDR3 protein: CASSLEGGQGSGYTF
J gene: TRBJ1-4; V gene: TRBV10-3; D gene: TRBD1; clone size: NA; CDR3 DNA: TGTGCCACAGGGACAGGGATAAATGAAAAACTGTTTTTT; CDR3 protein: CATGTGINEKLFF
J gene: TRBJ1-6; V gene: TRBV6-5; D gene: NA; clone size: NA; CDR3 DNA: TGTGCCAGCAGTTCGAGCTCCTATAATTCACCCCTCCACTTT; CDR3 protein: CASSSSSYNSPLHF
J gene: TRBJ2-1; V gene: TRBV24-1; D gene: NA; clone size: NA; CDR3 DNA: TGTGCCACCAGTGACACTTACAGAAATGAGCAGTTCTTC; CDR3 protein: CATSDTYRNEQFF
J gene: TRBJ2-1; V gene: TRBV30; D gene: TRBD2; clone size: once; CDR3 DNA: TGTGCCTGGAGAACTGGGACTAGCGGGGGGGCTTTCTACAATGAGCAGTTCTTC; CDR3 protein: CAWRTGTSGGAFYNEQFF
J gene: TRBJ2-2; V gene: TRBV7-9; D gene: NA; clone size: NA; CDR3 DNA: TGTGCCAGCAGCAATCACGGGGAGCTGTTTTTT; CDR3 protein: CASSNHGELFF
J gene: TRBJ2-5; V gene: TRBV5-1; D gene: NA; clone size: NA; CDR3 DNA: TGCGCCAGCAGCCCGGGGACACCCCAAGAGACCCAGTACTTC; CDR3 protein: CASSPGTPQETQYF
J gene: TRBJ1-2; V gene: TRBV4-1; D gene: NA; clone size: NA; CDR3 DNA: TGCGCCAGCAGCCAAAGTTTGGGGGCTTGGGGCTATGGCTACACCTTC; CDR3 protein: CASSQSLGAWGYGYTF
J gene: TRBJ1-2; V gene: TRBV4-1; D gene: NA; clone size: NA; CDR3 DNA: TGCGCCAGCAGCCAAGACTTCCAGGGTCCCTATGGCTACACCTTC; CDR3 protein: CASSQDFQGPYGYTF
J gene: TRBJ2-7; V gene: TRBV27; D gene: TRBD1; clone size: NA; CDR3 DNA: TGTGCCAGCAGTCCCGGGACAGGCTGGTACGAGCAGTACTTC; CDR3 protein: CASSPGTGWYEQYF